A single sample gave rise to the 10 T cell receptor beta chains below, sequenced in a study of cytomegalovirus exposure and HLA in healthy donors. PCR involved 60 Vbeta and 13 Jbeta primers. The table came from immunoSEQ multiplex PCR; TCRdb's copy has only in-frame clones and leaves some out. The table includes about 150,000 clones, around 80% detected once. Input material: PBMCs. The receptor source for this set is a woman in her fifties or sixties in good health and CMV-seropositive.

The chain has TRBV29-1 and TRBJ2-3, with D unresolved. The CDR3 covers 14 residues. Per germline, CDR1 SQVTM and CDR2 ANQGSEA. Trimming removed 0 bases at V and 6 bases at J, with 13 bases between. The CDR3 coding sequence is TGCAGCGTTGAAGATCCCAGGCCTGTGGATACGCAGTATTTT. Encoded protein: CSVEDPRPVDTQYF.

This clone has a single count. The CDR3 nucleotides are TGTGCCAGCAGCCCCGGGACAGGGCACTATGGCTACACCTTC. It codes for CASSPGTGHYGYTF. The chain employs TRBV9 and TRBJ1-2, with 9 nucleotides matching TRBD1. The CDR3 loop spans 14 amino acids. CDR1 is SGDLS and CDR2 is YYNGEE in the germline V gene. Trimming removed 4 bases from V and 3 bases from J; junction bases left unmatched: 4.

CDR3 nucleotide sequence: TGTGCCAGCAGCGTAGCTCCAGGGGGCAACACCGGGGAGCTGTTTTTT. Translated: CASSVAPGGNTGELFF. The J gene is TRBJ2-2, the V gene TRBV9, with 8 positions matching TRBD1. This CDR3 is built from 16 residues. The junction had 3 bases not matched to a gene; V was cut back by 0 bases and J by 2 bases. Germline CDR1 and CDR2: SGDLS and YYNGEE.

This sequence joins TRBV19 and TRBJ2-7, with TRBD1 as a possible D gene (5 bases). The CDR3 totals 14 residues. V shed 4 bases and J shed 2 bases, with 12 bases lying between them. Germline values: CDR1 LNHDA, CDR2 SQIVND (reference sequence). CDR3 nucleotide sequence: TGTGCCAGTAGTACTCAGGGTAGCCCCTACGAGCAGTACTTC. Translated, it gives CASSTQGSPYEQYF. Combining the CDR3 with reference TRBV19 and TRBJ2-7 gives the whole variable domain DGGITQSPKYLFRKEGQNVTLSCEQNLNHDAMYWYRQDPGQGLRLIYYSQIVNDFQKGDIAEGYSVSREKKESFPLTVTSAQKNPTAFYLCASSTQGSPYEQYFGPGTRLTVT.

The chain is built from TRBV9 and TRBJ1-1; D possibly corresponds to TRBD1 (6 bases). Germline V gene lookup returns CDR1 SGDLS and CDR2 YYNGEE. The CDR3 length is 16 residues. V shed 4 bases and J shed 4 bases, with 20 bases lying between them. CDR3 sequence: CASSPRPQGSGTEAFF. The CDR3 DNA is TGTGCCAGCAGCCCGCGACCTCAGGGGTCTGGCACTGAAGCTTTCTTT.

The genes are TRBV6-5 and TRBJ2-1, with 14 bases matching TRBD2. V was clipped by 6 bases and J by 9 bases; unmatched bases: 7. Per germline, CDR1 MNHEY and CDR2 SVGAGI. This CDR3 spans 15 amino acids. CDR3 nucleotide sequence: TGTGCCAGCAGCCCCGGGACTAGCGGGAGTGGTGAGCAGTTCTTC. It specifies CASSPGTSGSGEQFF.

The rearrangement links TRBV5-4 to TRBJ2-1; maybe TRBD2 (6 bases). This CDR3 region has 16 residues. Between the trimmed V and J ends, which lost 4 bases and 0 bases, there was a span of 14 bases. Germline V lookup: CDR1 SGHNT, CDR2 YYREEE (reference sequence). CDR3 nucleotides: TGTGCCAGCAGCCCTAATAGCGGAAGCTCCTACAATGAGCAGTTCTTC. This gives the protein CASSPNSGSSYNEQFF.

This clone appeared a single time. The chain's CDR3 is CASSARDRGQETQYF. CDR3 in DNA: TGCGCCAGCAGCGCCCGGGACAGGGGGCAAGAGACCCAGTACTTC. V gene TRBV5-1 combines with J gene TRBJ2-5; TRBD1 matches at 11 bases. The germline V gene has CDR1 SGHRS and CDR2 YFSETQ. This CDR3 region has 15 residues. V lost 4 bases, J lost 2 bases, and 4 bases stayed unmatched.

A note on this clone: Additional DNA sequences in this sample encode the identical CDR3. The CDR3 nucleotides read TGTGCCAGCAGTTCGATACAGGGTATCTACGAGCAGTACTTC. Residues: CASSSIQGIYEQYF. This chain joins TRBV28 and TRBJ2-7, with D perhaps matching TRBD1 (6 bases). The CDR3 consists of 14 residues. Germline CDR1 reads MDHEN; CDR2 reads SYDVKM. The V gene lost 4 bases and the J gene lost 3 bases, with 13 bases spanning the gap.

The count of this clone is one. This chain joins TRBV11-3 and TRBJ1-1; 10 positions agree with TRBD1. The CDR3 length is 16 residues. J lost 5 bases, V lost 1 base, and 7 bases had no gene match. Germline assignment: CDR1 SGHNT and CDR2 YENEEA. CDR3 region: CASSLARTGGGTEAFF. CDR3 DNA: TGTGCCAGCAGCTTAGCCCGGACAGGGGGAGGTACTGAAGCTTTCTTT.